This record concerns one T cell receptor (beta chain) sequence. These data are taken from a study of T cell responses to AZD1222 COVID-19 vaccine. The data were produced by immunoSEQ multiplex PCR, yet TCRdb's version contains in-frame clones alone and is incomplete. Of roughly 120,000 clones in the sample, approximately 89% were seen once. There are 13 residues in the CDR3. Germline V gene lookup returns CDR1 MNHEY and CDR2 SMNVEV (reference sequence). Trimming removed 2 bases at V and 4 bases at J, with 6 bases between. The sequence derives from an adult who received the AZD1222 COVID-19 vaccine. The chain links TRBV27 to TRBJ1-5; the D is unclear. Sequenced here: peripheral blood, sampled 28 days after the second AZD1222 dose. CDR3 region: CASSLMGNQPQHF. CDR3 bases: TGTGCCAGCAGTTTAATGGGGAATCAGCCCCAGCATTTT.